These 28 T cell receptor beta chains came from one sample sequenced in a study of PD-1 blockade in classical Hodgkin lymphoma. The assay was immunoSEQ multiplex PCR, and TCRdb's table has in-frame clones only and misses some. The sample includes around 27,000 clones, around 90% of them seen just once. As for time point: newly diagnosed, previously untreated cHL patient sample. Using magnetic negative selection, the CD4+ T cells were separated out of thawed PBMCs. Sequencing input: CD4+ T cells from blood. The receptor source for this set is a human donor with classical Hodgkin lymphoma.

CDR3 region: CASSFFPLGTEAFF. DNA of the CDR3: TGTGCCAGCAGTTTTTTTCCCCTGGGGACTGAAGCTTTCTTT. V usage is TRBV27 and J usage is TRBJ1-1; D is undetermined. In germline, CDR1 is MNHEY, CDR2 SMNVEV (reference sequence). The CDR3 is 14 amino acids. Trimming removed 3 bases at V and 5 bases at J, with 13 bases between.

The CDR3 DNA follows: TGTGCCAGCTCACCAAGTTTGGGGTCCCAGAATGAGCAGTTCTTC. Translation gives CASSPSLGSQNEQFF. The chain is built from TRBV18 and TRBJ2-1; D ambiguous. The CDR3 totals 15 residues. Germline V gene lookup returns CDR1 KGHSH and CDR2 LQKENI. Deletions cut 2 bases from V and 7 bases from J, with 15 bases between.

The rearrangement uses TRBV7-2 and TRBJ2-7; D unresolved. The germline gives CDR1 SGHTA, CDR2 FQGNSA. V lost 1 base, J lost 6 bases, and 13 bases lay in between. The length of the CDR3 is 14 residues. CDR3 nucleotides: TGTGCCAGCAGCTTAGATCCGCGCCTCCGCGAGCAGTACTTC. This translates into CASSLDPRLREQYF.

The chain links TRBV10-2 to TRBJ2-1, with D unclear. Trimming took 1 base from V and 1 from J, leaving 8 bases between them. CDR3 length: 15 residues. Germline values: CDR1 WSHSY, CDR2 SAAADI. The CDR3 DNA follows: TGCGCCAGCAGTGAGTTGACTGATTCCTACAATGAGCAGTTCTTC. Protein product: CASSELTDSYNEQFF.

The V gene is TRBV18, the J gene TRBJ2-3; D gene unclear. V lost 3 bases, J lost 6 bases, and 13 bases lay in between. CDR3 length: 14 residues. Per germline, CDR1 KGHSH and CDR2 LQKENI. CDR3 nucleotide sequence: TGTGCCAGCTCACCCTTGGCAGGATGGGATACGCAGTATTTT. Amino acid sequence: CASSPLAGWDTQYF.

The table lists this clone with a count of one. CDR3 sequence: CASSAGQGKNIQYF. CDR3 nucleotides: TGTGCCAGCAGCGCGGGACAGGGGAAAAACATTCAGTACTTC. This chain connects TRBV7-9 to TRBJ2-4; 10 bases align to TRBD1. This CDR3 region has 14 residues. Germline CDR1 and CDR2: SEHNR and FQNEAQ (reference sequence). With V trimmed by 5 bases and J by 4 bases, 2 bases remained unmatched.

This sequence joins TRBV4-1 and TRBJ1-5; the match to TRBD1 covers 7 bases. Germline V gives CDR1 MGHRA, CDR2 YSYEKL. This CDR3 is built from 16 residues. V was pared by 4 bases and J by 5 bases, with 11 bases of the junction left unmatched. The CDR3 is CASSLWVRQGDQPQHF. The CDR3 nucleotides are TGCGCCAGCAGCCTTTGGGTGAGGCAGGGGGATCAGCCCCAGCATTTT.

V is TRBV28 and J is TRBJ1-2; the match to TRBD1 covers 8 bases. With 8 bases clipped from V and 5 bases from J, the junction kept 4 bases outside the gene matches. In germline, CDR1 is MDHEN, CDR2 SYDVKM. This CDR3 has 12 residues. The CDR3 DNA reads as TGTGCCAGCCTGGGACAGGTTTATGGCTACACCTTC. Its protein is CASLGQVYGYTF.

The V and J genes are TRBV2 and TRBJ2-1; 8 nucleotides align to TRBD2. V lost 6 bases to trimming and J lost 4 bases; unmatched junction nucleotides: 8. Germline-derived CDR1 and CDR2 are SNHLY and FYNNEI. The CDR3 loop spans 15 amino acids. CDR3 nucleotides: TGTGCCAGCAGAAGTAGCGGGGTGGGGTACAATGAGCAGTTCTTC. As protein: CASRSSGVGYNEQFF.

The genes are TRBV6-1 and TRBJ2-1; the match to TRBD1 covers 10 bases. Germline loops: CDR1 MNHNS, CDR2 SASEGT. Losses at the gene ends were 3 bases for V and 12 bases for J; bases not matched to a gene: 5. The CDR3 consists of 13 residues. The CDR3 loop is CASSDRGQGRQFF. Here the CDR3 DNA reads TGTGCCAGCAGTGACCGGGGACAGGGGAGGCAGTTCTTC.

The chain employs TRBV28 and TRBJ2-7; possibly TRBD1 for D (5 bases). Germline CDR1 is MDHEN and CDR2 is SYDVKM. The V gene lost 3 bases and the J gene lost 3 bases, with 6 bases spanning the gap. The CDR3 consists of 12 residues. Here the CDR3 DNA reads TGTGCCAGCAGTTTCGACAGCTACGAGCAGTACTTC. Protein: CASSFDSYEQYF.

CDR3 sequence: CASSHGLAGYTGELFF. The CDR3 coding sequence is TGTGCCAGCAGCCATGGACTAGCGGGATACACCGGGGAGCTGTTTTTT. The rearrangement joins TRBV28 to TRBJ2-2; TRBD2 matches 12 bases. The J segment lost 3 bases and the V segment lost 6 bases, leaving 5 bases of the junction unmatched. The CDR3 runs to 16 residues. Germline V CDR1 and CDR2: MDHEN, SYDVKM.

The chain joins TRBV6-6 to TRBJ2-7; TRBD1 matches 11 bases. The CDR3 spans 16 residues. The germline CDR1 and CDR2 sequences are MNHNY and SVGAGI (reference sequence). With V trimmed by 6 bases and J by 5 bases, 12 bases remained unmatched. DNA of the CDR3: TGTGCCAGCAGCTCAACGAGGGGACAGGGGGGCGACGAGCAGTACTTC. Translated, it gives CASSSTRGQGGDEQYF.

This chain joins TRBV5-1 and TRBJ2-1; the D gene could be TRBD1 or TRBD2 (7 bases each). CDR3 length: 15 residues. Germline V gene lookup returns CDR1 SGHRS and CDR2 YFSETQ. The V end lost 3 bases, the J end lost 2 bases, and 12 bases lay between the germline ends. For the CDR3, the DNA is TGCGCCAGCAGCTGGGGGGGACAGACCTACAATGAGCAGTTCTTC. This encodes CASSWGGQTYNEQFF.

V gene TRBV7-6 combines with J gene TRBJ2-1, with 9 nucleotides matching TRBD2. The length of the CDR3 is 16 residues. V lost 4 bases, J lost 4 bases, and 8 bases stayed unmatched. Germline CDR1 is SGHVS and CDR2 is FNYEAQ. The CDR3 nucleotides are TGTGCCAGCAGCTCGATAGCGGGAGATGGGTACAATGAGCAGTTCTTC. Its protein is CASSSIAGDGYNEQFF.

The J gene is TRBJ1-1, the V gene TRBV2, with 8 bases matching TRBD1. The trim removed 4 bases at V and 5 bases at J, leaving 6 bases unmatched. The CDR3 sequence is 14 residues long. The germline CDR1 and CDR2 sequences are SNHLY and FYNNEI. CDR3 loop: CASSGDRGETEAFF. CDR3 nucleotide sequence: TGTGCCAGCAGTGGCGACAGGGGAGAGACTGAAGCTTTCTTT.

The V gene is TRBV11-2, the J gene TRBJ2-3, with a tentative D call TRBD2 (5 bases). Germline V CDR1 and CDR2: SGHAT, FQNNGV. The CDR3 extends over 14 amino acids. With 3 bases removed from V and 1 base from J, the gap between germline ends came to 8 bases. Written as DNA, the CDR3 is TGTGCCAGCAGCTTTACGGAGGGCACAGATACGCAGTATTTT. It yields the protein CASSFTEGTDTQYF.

This rearrangement joins TRBV5-1 to TRBJ2-2; tentative D call: TRBD1 (5 bases). Germline V lookup: CDR1 SGHRS, CDR2 YFSETQ. The CDR3 is 16 residues long. Between the trimmed V and J ends, which lost 4 bases and 5 bases, there was a span of 18 bases. The CDR3 coding sequence is TGCGCCAGCAGCCGTGGAAGGGGCGCAGGGACCGGGGAGCTGTTTTTT. Translated, it gives CASSRGRGAGTGELFF.

Of note for this clone: Other DNA sequences in this specimen translate into the identical CDR3. The chain recombines TRBV18 with TRBJ2-1, with no clear D. The V gene's germline CDR1 is KGHSH and CDR2 LQKENI. V lost 1 base to trimming and J lost 0 bases, with 4 bases between them. CDR3 length: 14 residues. CDR3 loop: CASSPRGSYNEQFF. The CDR3 coding sequence is TGTGCCAGCTCACCACGGGGCTCCTACAATGAGCAGTTCTTC.

CDR3 residues: CASSLGAGGVDTQYF. CDR3 bases: TGTGCCAGCAGTTTAGGGGCAGGGGGGGTAGATACGCAGTATTTT. This rearrangement joins TRBV28 to TRBJ2-3; TRBD1 or TRBD2 may be the D gene (7 bases each). The V gene's germline CDR1 is MDHEN and CDR2 SYDVKM. The CDR3 covers 15 residues. V dropped 2 bases and J dropped 5 bases, with 14 bases sitting between them.

V and J are TRBV30 and TRBJ1-1, with D hard to call. Germline lookup yields CDR1 GTSNPN and CDR2 SVGIG (reference sequence). With 4 bases removed from V and 4 bases from J, the gap between germline ends came to 13 bases. The CDR3 is 13 residues long. CDR3 in amino acids: CAWKGLSGTEAFF. The CDR3 DNA reads TGTGCCTGGAAAGGACTCTCGGGCACTGAAGCTTTCTTT.

The CDR3 here is CASSPVSGDGYTF. As DNA, the CDR3 is TGTGCCAGCTCACCAGTGTCAGGGGATGGCTACACCTTC. V gene TRBV18 combines with J gene TRBJ1-2, with D possibly being TRBD1 (6 bases). This CDR3 region has 13 residues. Per germline, CDR1 KGHSH and CDR2 LQKENI. V was cut by 2 bases and J by 6 bases, with 10 bases left in between.

The rearrangement joins TRBV11-2 to TRBJ2-3; TRBD1 is a possible D gene (6 bases). The V end was cut by 0 bases, the J end by 4 bases, with 8 bases between. CDR3 length equals 14 residues. The germline gives CDR1 SGHAT, CDR2 FQNNGV. The CDR3 DNA follows: TGTGCCAGCAGCTTAGACAGGGGTTCAGATACGCAGTATTTT. It specifies CASSLDRGSDTQYF.

The count of this clone is one. The rearrangement joins TRBV7-2 to TRBJ1-2, with D uncertain. Germline V CDR1 and CDR2: SGHTA, FQGNSA. The CDR3 loop spans 15 amino acids. V lost 1 base to trimming and J lost 4 bases, with 13 bases between them. The CDR3: CASSLGFADFYGYTF. For the CDR3, the DNA is TGTGCCAGCAGCTTAGGGTTCGCGGACTTCTATGGCTACACCTTC.

The chain employs TRBV5-1 and TRBJ2-7, with TRBD2 as a possible D gene (7 bases). The CDR3 sequence is 18 residues long. Deletions cut 0 bases from V and 2 bases from J, with 21 bases between. Germline V gives CDR1 SGHRS, CDR2 YFSETQ. The CDR3 region is CASSLVQGLTTKTYEQYF. CDR3 coding DNA: TGCGCCAGCAGCTTGGTACAGGGACTAACAACAAAAACCTACGAGCAGTACTTC.

This clone appeared a few times. The V call is TRBV7-6, the J call TRBJ2-2; D tentatively fits TRBD1 or TRBD2 (6 bases each). The ends were cut back, 5 bases at V and 4 bases at J, with 20 bases in the middle. The CDR3 contains 17 residues. Germline V gene sequence: CDR1 SGHVS, CDR2 FNYEAQ. CDR3 nucleotide sequence: TGTGCCAGCAGCCGAAGAAGGGGGGAGTACGGCACCGGGGAGCTGTTTTTT. Protein: CASSRRRGEYGTGELFF.

V is TRBV28 and J is TRBJ1-1, with D maybe TRBD1 (5 bases). Deletions cut 7 bases from V and 5 bases from J, with 17 bases between. Looked up from germline, CDR1 is MDHEN and CDR2 is SYDVKM. CDR3 length: 14 amino acids. The DNA for the CDR3 is TGTGCCAGCACCCCGGGGGGGAGAGGGACTGAAGCTTTCTTT. Its translation is CASTPGGRGTEAFF.

CDR3 loop: CAWSVRRVGYGYTF. CDR3 DNA sequence: TGTGCCTGGAGTGTACGCAGGGTGGGCTATGGCTACACCTTC. The rearrangement joins TRBV30 to TRBJ1-2; TRBD1 is a possible D gene (5 bases). The CDR3 has 14 amino acids. Germline V gene sequence: CDR1 GTSNPN, CDR2 SVGIG (reference sequence). Deletions cut 0 bases from V and 4 bases from J, with 12 bases between.